This T cell receptor beta chain originates from a study of blood T cell repertoires in COVID-19. Study background: PBMCs, B-cell-depleted T cells, or T cells provided the cDNA or gDNA that made up the material.

Sequencing was performed with immunoSEQ multiplex PCR; in TCRdb, only in-frame clones are kept and a portion is missing. In the table there are approximately 300,000 clones, over 80% of which are singletons. The sample holds one count of this clone. Trimming pared 1 base from V and 0 bases from J, leaving 13 bases between. CDR1 is LGHNT, CDR2 FRNRAP, per germline. The CDR3 spans 17 residues. Sequenced sample: peripheral blood. The TCR comes from a middle-aged woman with acute or convalescent COVID-19. The chain recombines TRBV12-5 with TRBJ1-3; the D gene is possibly TRBD1 (5 bases). The CDR3 DNA is TGTGCTAGTGGTTTGGCCCTTGGGGGGGGCTCTGGAAACACCATATATTTT. Its protein is CASGLALGGGSGNTIYF.